Each of the 32 T cell receptor beta chains below was sequenced from the same sample in a study of blood T cell repertoires in COVID-19. Produced via immunoSEQ multiplex PCR; TCRdb's table is partial and in-frame only. The table includes roughly 200,000 clones, roughly 83% detected once. The material sequenced was PBMCs or T cells enriched from blood (not recorded which). These receptors were obtained from a man in his forties with acute COVID-19.

The CDR3 bases are TGTGCCAGCAGCCTGACTAGCGGGAGGTGGAATGAGCAGTTCTTC. This encodes CASSLTSGRWNEQFF. The V and J genes are TRBV11-2 and TRBJ2-1; 13 bases agree with TRBD2. The CDR3 runs to 15 residues. The V and J ends lost 5 bases and 7 bases, in that order; junction bases with no gene match: 5. Germline CDR1 and CDR2: SGHAT and FQNNGV.

This clone appeared a few times. The CDR3: CASSRSPGQGVIADTQYF. The CDR3 nucleotides are TGTGCCAGCTCACGGAGCCCGGGACAGGGAGTTATCGCAGATACGCAGTATTTT. The rearrangement joins TRBV18 to TRBJ2-3, with 9 bases fitting TRBD1. The CDR3 sequence is 18 residues long. Germline V gene data show CDR1 as KGHSH and CDR2 as LQKENI. V lost 4 bases to trimming and J lost 4 bases; unmatched junction nucleotides: 15.

The chain recombines TRBV28 with TRBJ1-2; 7 bases are a match to TRBD1. This CDR3 is built from 17 residues. CDR1 and CDR2 (germline): MDHEN, SYDVKM. V shed 1 base, J shed 7 bases, and the junction held 15 bases outside the gene matches. CDR3 loop: CASSLFLSTTGRGGYTF. CDR3 sequence (DNA): TGTGCCAGCAGTTTATTCTTGAGTACGACAGGGCGGGGTGGCTACACCTTC.

The J gene is TRBJ1-4, the V gene TRBV7-9; possibly TRBD1 for D (6 bases). There are 13 residues in the CDR3. The V gene's germline CDR1 is SEHNR and CDR2 FQNEAQ (reference sequence). Trimming cost V 5 bases and J 8 bases, with 12 bases left between them. DNA of the CDR3: TGTGCCAGCAGCCGGGGACAACCGGAAAAACTGTTTTTT. Its translation is CASSRGQPEKLFF.

The chain joins TRBV7-2 to TRBJ1-2, with 8 bases fitting TRBD1. Germline V lookup: CDR1 SGHTA, CDR2 FQGNSA. The CDR3 totals 15 residues. V was pared by 4 bases and J by 8 bases, with 12 bases of the junction left unmatched. The CDR3 sequence is CASSSKTGDHVGYTF. As DNA, the CDR3 is TGTGCCAGCAGCTCCAAGACAGGGGACCATGTAGGCTACACCTTC.

The chain couples TRBV7-6 to TRBJ1-5; 7 bases map to TRBD1. Germline loops: CDR1 SGHVS, CDR2 FNYEAQ. The CDR3 covers 14 residues. V was pared by 3 bases and J by 2 bases, with 1 base of the junction left unmatched. CDR3 sequence reads: CASSFGTGNQPQHF. In DNA, the CDR3 is TGTGCCAGCAGCTTTGGGACAGGCAATCAGCCCCAGCATTTT. The full variable domain, completed using reference TRBV7-6 and TRBJ1-5, is GAGVSQSPRYKVTKRGQDVALRCDPISGHVSLYWYRQALGQGPEFLTYFNYEAQQDKSGLPNDRFSAERPEGSISTLTIQRTEQRDSAMYRCASSFGTGNQPQHFGDGTRLSIL.

This clone has only a few counts. V usage is TRBV7-2 and J usage is TRBJ2-3, with 8 bases identical to TRBD2. The CDR3 spans 19 residues. V lost 4 bases, J lost 0 bases, and 15 bases stayed unmatched. The germline V gene encodes CDR1 SGHTA and CDR2 FQGNSA. CDR3 amino acids: CASSSKSPGGLVSTDTQYF. CDR3 nucleotide sequence: TGTGCCAGCAGCTCGAAGTCTCCGGGAGGGCTTGTGAGCACAGATACGCAGTATTTT.

CDR3 coding DNA: TGTGTCTCGACAGGGGACACCACAGATACGCAGTATTTT. Translated, it gives CVSTGDTTDTQYF. The rearrangement joins TRBV7-9 to TRBJ2-3; 8 nucleotides match TRBD1. The CDR3 totals 13 residues. The germline CDR1 and CDR2 sequences are SEHNR and FQNEAQ (reference sequence).

The rearrangement joins TRBV27 to TRBJ1-6, with 7 bases that match TRBD1. Germline CDR1 is MNHEY and CDR2 is SMNVEV (reference sequence). V was clipped by 8 bases and J by 7 bases; unmatched bases: 8. CDR3 length equals 14 residues. The CDR3 reads CASCRQGQNSPLHF. The CDR3 DNA reads TGTGCCAGCTGCCGACAGGGACAAAATTCACCCCTCCACTTT.

The chain links TRBV4-2 to TRBJ1-2, with 9 bases lining up with TRBD1. CDR1 and CDR2 from the germline V gene are LGHNA and YNFKEQ. Trimming at V came to 1 base and at J to 5 bases, leaving 5 bases not matched to a gene. The CDR3 length is 15 residues. The CDR3 nucleotides read TGTGCCAGCAGCCAAGGCAAACAGGGGGCGTATGGCTACACCTTC. This gives the protein CASSQGKQGAYGYTF.

The V and J genes are TRBV29-1 and TRBJ1-1, with D unclear. CDR1 and CDR2 (germline): SQVTM, ANQGSEA. The CDR3 has 13 amino acids. V lost 7 bases and J lost 1, with 13 bases in between. Here the CDR3 reads CSGLAGPNTEAFF. The CDR3 nucleotides are TGCAGCGGGCTGGCGGGCCCGAACACTGAAGCTTTCTTT.

The chain is built from TRBV6-2 or TRBV6-3 and TRBJ2-7; 7 bases map to TRBD1. Germline values: CDR1 MNHEY, CDR2 SVGEGT. The ends lost 2 bases at V and 2 bases at J; junction bases unmatched: 15. The CDR3 spans 18 residues. The CDR3 reads CASSYPDRRSSYPYEQYF. In nucleotides, the CDR3 is TGTGCCAGCAGTTACCCGGACAGGCGTTCAAGCTACCCCTACGAGCAGTACTTC.

V and J are TRBV13 and TRBJ2-1; the D is unclear. The CDR3 is made up of 15 amino acids. The germline CDR1 and CDR2 sequences are PRHDT and FYEKMQ (reference sequence). V lost 4 bases and J 6 bases, leaving 16 bases between the germline ends. CDR3: CASSSRVALVNEQFF. CDR3 in DNA: TGTGCCAGCAGCTCCCGGGTCGCCCTTGTCAATGAGCAGTTCTTC.

This clone was observed at least ten times. The chain employs TRBV11-2 and TRBJ2-2, with 9 bases lining up with TRBD2. J lost 3 bases, V lost 5 bases, and 16 bases had no gene match. There are 19 residues in the CDR3. Germline V gene sequence: CDR1 SGHAT, CDR2 FQNNGV. The CDR3 coding sequence is TGTGCCAGCAGCAAACCGGGACTAGCTTCACCCCCGGACACCGGGGAGCTGTTTTTT. It yields the protein CASSKPGLASPPDTGELFF.

The chain employs TRBV4-1 and TRBJ2-2, with D possibly TRBD2 on 6 matching bases. Germline CDR1 reads MGHRA; CDR2 reads YSYEKL. This CDR3 is built from 16 residues. Trimming removed 4 bases from V and 3 bases from J, with 15 bases in between. The CDR3 DNA sequence: TGCGCCAGCAGCCCCAGTCCTAGCGACCACACCGGGGAGCTGTTTTTT. Amino acids: CASSPSPSDHTGELFF.

This clone was counted once. The V gene is TRBV12-3 or TRBV12-4, the J gene TRBJ2-5, with a tentative D call TRBD1 (6 bases). V lost 5 bases and J lost 2, with 9 bases in between. The length of the CDR3 is 13 residues. The CDR3 DNA is TGTGCCAGCAGTGCGACAGGTCAAGAGACCCAGTACTTC. Amino acid sequence: CASSATGQETQYF.

V and J are TRBV5-5 and TRBJ1-4; tentative D call: TRBD1 (5 bases). Per the germline V gene, CDR1 is SGHKS and CDR2 is YYEKEE (reference sequence). This CDR3 spans 17 amino acids. V lost 3 bases and J lost 1, with 16 bases in between. The CDR3 region is CASSSLGGTETNEKLFF. In DNA form, the CDR3 reads TGTGCCAGCAGCTCCCTTGGGGGGACGGAAACTAATGAAAAACTGTTTTTT.

The rearrangement joins TRBV2 to TRBJ1-1; no definite D call. V lost 7 bases to trimming and J lost 1 base, with 13 bases between them. The germline V gene has CDR1 SNHLY and CDR2 FYNNEI. The CDR3 contains 14 residues. In nucleotides, the CDR3 is TGTGCCAGCACCCCGGAGGCGGGGAACACTGAAGCTTTCTTT. It yields the protein CASTPEAGNTEAFF.

The chain recombines TRBV5-3 with TRBJ2-5; D may be TRBD1 (5 bases). TRBV5-3 is given ORF status, its function remaining uncertain. V was pared by 3 bases and J by 2 bases, with 17 bases between. The CDR3 has 16 amino acids. The DNA of the CDR3 is TGTGCCAGAAGCTACTCAAAGACAGTCACACAAGAGACCCAGTACTTC. Translating gives CARSYSKTVTQETQYF.

The rearrangement uses TRBV7-2 and TRBJ1-5, with TRBD1 identical over 7 bases. The germline gives CDR1 SGHTA, CDR2 FQGNSA. The CDR3 loop spans 15 amino acids. With V trimmed by 1 base and J by 7 bases, 7 bases remained unmatched. The CDR3, as DNA: TGTGCCAGCAGCTTAGATGGGGGACAGAGCCAGCCCCAGCATTTT. Its translation: CASSLDGGQSQPQHF.

The rearrangement links TRBV9 to TRBJ1-1; no reliable D call. Germline loops: CDR1 SGDLS, CDR2 YYNGEE. The CDR3 totals 15 residues. Deletions cut 3 bases from V and 3 bases from J, with 15 bases between. CDR3 amino acids: CASSADLQRDTEAFF. The CDR3 bases are TGTGCCAGCAGCGCTGATTTACAGAGGGACACTGAAGCTTTCTTT.

A few counts support this clone. The chain links TRBV24-1 to TRBJ1-5; the D is unclear. Trimming shortened V by 4 bases and J by 9 bases, and 18 bases separated the two germline ends. Germline loops: CDR1 KGHDR, CDR2 SFDVKD. CDR3 length equals 15 residues. CDR3 residues: CATSDQRLARGPQHF. In DNA, the CDR3 is TGTGCCACCAGTGACCAGAGACTCGCCCGGGGGCCCCAGCATTTT.

V and J are TRBV7-8 and TRBJ1-1; D not certain. This CDR3 comprises 15 residues. Per the germline V gene, CDR1 is SGHVS and CDR2 is FQNEAQ. V was shortened by 2 bases and J by 5 bases, with 15 bases between the two germline ends. CDR3 region: CASSLFNGVGTEAFF. Written as DNA, the CDR3 is TGTGCCAGCAGCTTATTTAACGGGGTTGGAACTGAAGCTTTCTTT.

CDR3 loop: CASSFIANNEQFF. In DNA, the CDR3 is TGTGCCAGCAGTTTCATAGCAAACAATGAGCAGTTCTTC. The chain employs TRBV28 and TRBJ2-1; D not certain. The germline V gene has CDR1 MDHEN and CDR2 SYDVKM. V was shortened by 3 bases and J by 5 bases, with 8 bases between the two germline ends. The CDR3 is 13 amino acids.

The rearrangement joins TRBV18 to TRBJ1-5; D gene uncertain. With 4 bases removed from V and 5 bases from J, the gap between germline ends came to 12 bases. The germline CDR1 and CDR2 sequences are KGHSH and LQKENI. The CDR3 sequence is 14 residues long. Here the CDR3 reads CASSQRGNYQPQHF. The CDR3 DNA sequence: TGTGCCAGCTCACAGCGGGGAAATTATCAGCCCCAGCATTTT. Full variable domain (outside the CDR3, taken from reference TRBV18 and TRBJ1-5): NAGVMQNPRHLVRRRGQEARLRCSPMKGHSHVYWYRQLPEEGLKFMVYLQKENIIDESGMPKERFSAEFPKEGPSILRIQQVVRGDSAAYFCASSQRGNYQPQHFGDGTRLSIL.

This rearrangement joins TRBV5-4 to TRBJ1-6, with 8 bases fitting TRBD1. V lost 4 bases, J lost 10 bases, and 7 bases stayed unmatched. Germline lookup yields CDR1 SGHNT and CDR2 YYREEE (reference sequence). This CDR3 has 14 residues. The CDR3 sequence: CASSQGQGRSPLHF. CDR3 nucleotide sequence: TGTGCCAGCAGCCAAGGACAGGGCCGCTCACCCCTCCACTTT.

The chain joins TRBV9 to TRBJ2-7; no firm D call. Trimming cost V 2 bases and J 7 bases, with 13 bases left between them. The germline V gene encodes CDR1 SGDLS and CDR2 YYNGEE. This CDR3 region has 13 residues. CDR3 nucleotide sequence: TGTGCCAGCAGCGTGCGCCAAGGAGAAGAGCAGTACTTC. Translating gives CASSVRQGEEQYF.

This clone appeared once. This chain connects TRBV9 to TRBJ2-7, with D perhaps matching TRBD2 (6 bases). V lost 0 bases to trimming and J lost 4 bases, with 14 bases between them. Germline assignment: CDR1 SGDLS and CDR2 YYNGEE. This CDR3 is 15 amino acids long. CDR3 DNA: TGTGCCAGCAGCGTAGTGCCCACTAGCAGGTACGAGCAGTACTTC. Its translation is CASSVVPTSRYEQYF.

This clone occurred once. The chain recombines TRBV19 with TRBJ2-1; 10 bases agree with TRBD2. The V gene end was trimmed by 5 bases and the J gene end by 6 bases; junction bases not matched to a gene: 7. The CDR3 covers 15 residues. Germline CDR1 LNHDA, CDR2 SQIVND (reference sequence). The CDR3 protein is CASSQGTSVLNEQFF. The DNA for the CDR3 is TGTGCCAGTAGTCAGGGGACTAGCGTTCTCAATGAGCAGTTCTTC.

This chain connects TRBV5-1 to TRBJ2-7; 11 bases map to TRBD1. The ends lost 3 bases at V and 6 bases at J; junction bases unmatched: 11. Germline V lookup: CDR1 SGHRS, CDR2 YFSETQ. The CDR3 has 16 amino acids. The DNA for the CDR3 is TGCGCCAGCAGCTCTCCGGGACAGGGGGTTTCCGGCGAGCAGTACTTC. Its translation is CASSSPGQGVSGEQYF.

This clone has only a few counts. The rearrangement joins TRBV27 to TRBJ1-2, with TRBD1 matching over 7 bases. The CDR3 runs to 14 residues. The ends lost 5 bases at V and 8 bases at J; junction bases unmatched: 11. Germline V lookup: CDR1 MNHEY, CDR2 SMNVEV (reference sequence). CDR3 amino acids: CASSPTMTGYGYTF. CDR3 DNA: TGTGCCAGCAGTCCCACAATGACAGGGTACGGCTACACCTTC.

The chain recombines TRBV12-3 or TRBV12-4 with TRBJ2-5; D may be TRBD1 (6 bases). The CDR3 length is 13 residues. V lost 9 bases, J lost 5 bases, and 16 bases lay in between. CDR3 sequence reads: CASGDRFGETQYF. As DNA, the CDR3 is TGTGCCAGTGGAGACAGGTTCGGGGAGACCCAGTACTTC.